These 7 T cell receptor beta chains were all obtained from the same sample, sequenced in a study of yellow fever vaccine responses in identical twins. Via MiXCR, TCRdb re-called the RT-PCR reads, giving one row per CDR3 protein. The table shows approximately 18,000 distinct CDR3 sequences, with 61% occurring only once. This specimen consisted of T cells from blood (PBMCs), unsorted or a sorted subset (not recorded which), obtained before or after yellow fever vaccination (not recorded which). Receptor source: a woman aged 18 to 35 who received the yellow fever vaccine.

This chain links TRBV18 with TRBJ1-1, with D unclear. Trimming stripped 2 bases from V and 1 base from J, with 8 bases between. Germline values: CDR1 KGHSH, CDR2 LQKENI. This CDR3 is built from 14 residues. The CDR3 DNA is TGTGCCAGCTCACCAGAGCAGACGAACACTGAAGCTTTCTTT. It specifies CASSPEQTNTEAFF.

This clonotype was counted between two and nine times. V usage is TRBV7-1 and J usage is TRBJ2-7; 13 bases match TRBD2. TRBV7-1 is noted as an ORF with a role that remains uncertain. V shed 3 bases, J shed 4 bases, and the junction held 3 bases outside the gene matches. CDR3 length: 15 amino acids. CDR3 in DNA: TGTGCCAGCAGCTCGGGACTAGCGGGGAAATACGAGCAGTACTTC. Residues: CASSSGLAGKYEQYF.

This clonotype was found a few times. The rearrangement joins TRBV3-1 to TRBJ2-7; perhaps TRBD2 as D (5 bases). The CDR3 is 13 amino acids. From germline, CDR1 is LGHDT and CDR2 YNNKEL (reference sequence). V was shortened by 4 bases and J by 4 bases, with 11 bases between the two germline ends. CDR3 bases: TGTGCCAGCAGCCTTTCAACTAGTTACGAGCAGTACTTC. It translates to CASSLSTSYEQYF.

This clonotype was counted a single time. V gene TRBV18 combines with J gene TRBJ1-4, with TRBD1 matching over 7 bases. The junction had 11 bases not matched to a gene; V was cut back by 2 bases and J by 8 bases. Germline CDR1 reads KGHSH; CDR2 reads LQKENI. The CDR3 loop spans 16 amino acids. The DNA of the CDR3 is TGTGCCAGCTCACCAATCGTCGGAGGGGGCGGAGAAAAACTGTTTTTT. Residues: CASSPIVGGGGEKLFF.

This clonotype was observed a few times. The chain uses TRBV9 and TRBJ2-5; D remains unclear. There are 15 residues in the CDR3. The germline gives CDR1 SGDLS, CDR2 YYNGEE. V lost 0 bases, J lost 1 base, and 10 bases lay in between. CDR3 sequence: CASSVGHRSQETQYF. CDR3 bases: TGTGCCAGCAGCGTAGGCCATAGGAGCCAAGAGACCCAGTACTTC. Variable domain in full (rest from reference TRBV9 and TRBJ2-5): DSGVTQTPKHLITATGQRVTLRCSPRSGDLSVYWYQQSLDQGLQFLIQYYNGEERAKGNILERFSAQQFPDLHSELNLSSLELGDSALYFCASSVGHRSQETQYFGPGTRLLVL.

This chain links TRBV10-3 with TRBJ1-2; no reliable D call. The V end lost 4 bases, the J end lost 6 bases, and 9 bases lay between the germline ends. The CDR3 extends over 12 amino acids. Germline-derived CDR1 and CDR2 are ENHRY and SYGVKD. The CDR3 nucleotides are TGTGCCATCAGTGCCCCGAGAGATGGCTACACCTTC. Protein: CAISAPRDGYTF.

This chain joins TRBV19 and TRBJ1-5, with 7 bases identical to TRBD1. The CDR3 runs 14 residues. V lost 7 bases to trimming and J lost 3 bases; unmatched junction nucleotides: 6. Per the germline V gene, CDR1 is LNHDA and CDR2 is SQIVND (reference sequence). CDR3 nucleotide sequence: TGTGCCAGTAAAGCGGACAGGTTCAATCAGCCCCAGCATTTT. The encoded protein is CASKADRFNQPQHF.